A selection of T cell receptor beta chains follows, all from one sample in a study of T cell responses to AZD1222 COVID-19 vaccine. Profiled with immunoSEQ multiplex PCR; TCRdb holds only in-frame clones, not every one. The sample lists more than 150,000 clones; under 95% were seen once. Sample: peripheral blood, taken 28 days after the second AZD1222 dose. These receptors were collected from an adult who received the AZD1222 COVID-19 vaccine. Each CDR3 is given with its conserved first and last residue. D genes are given only for firm matches. Expanded clones are given a class, and other clones once, few, many or no size at all.

D	J	size	V	CDR3	DNA
NA	TRBJ1-2	NA	TRBV7-9	CASSLAGMGPSNYGYTF	TGTGCCAGCAGCTTAGCGGGGATGGGGCCTAGTAACTATGGCTACACCTTC
NA	TRBJ1-1	NA	TRBV28	CASRLATVVNTEAFF	TGTGCCAGCCGGCTAGCCACTGTAGTAAACACTGAAGCTTTCTTT
NA	TRBJ1-3	NA	TRBV5-4	CASSSGGLSGNTIYF	TGTGCCAGCAGCTCTGGTGGCCTCTCTGGAAACACCATATATTTT
NA	TRBJ1-2	NA	TRBV7-8	CASSLSPLANYGYTF	TGTGCCAGCAGCTTATCCCCCCTGGCTAACTATGGCTACACCTTC
NA	TRBJ1-1	NA	TRBV2	CASRQNTEAFF	TGTGCCAGTAGACAGAACACTGAAGCTTTCTTT
NA	TRBJ1-1	NA	TRBV6-1	CASSEVAGQGTEAFF	TGTGCCAGCAGTGAAGTGGCAGGCCAGGGCACTGAAGCTTTCTTT
TRBD1	TRBJ2-3	NA	TRBV7-3	CASSLYVDRVGADTQYF	TGTGCCAGCAGCTTATACGTCGACAGGGTTGGTGCAGATACGCAGTATTTT
NA	TRBJ2-4	NA	TRBV20-1	CSAGDGNIQYF	TGCAGTGCCGGGGACGGAAACATTCAGTACTTC
TRBD2	TRBJ2-7	NA	TRBV2	CASSETSGGFYEQYF	TGTGCCAGCAGTGAGACTAGCGGGGGTTTCTACGAGCAGTACTTC
TRBD1	TRBJ1-2	NA	TRBV28	CASSRQGISGYTF	TGTGCCAGCAGTCGACAGGGGATCAGCGGCTACACCTTC
NA	TRBJ2-2	NA	TRBV7-2	CASSLMATSTTGELFF	TGTGCCAGCAGCTTAATGGCGACGAGTACCACCGGGGAGCTGTTTTTT
TRBD1	TRBJ1-5	NA	TRBV12-3/TRBV12-4	CASSYRGYQPQHF	TGTGCCAGCAGTTACAGGGGCTATCAGCCCCAGCATTTT
TRBD2	TRBJ2-5	NA	TRBV2	CASRTGLAGETQYF	TGTGCCAGCAGGACTGGACTAGCGGGAGAGACCCAGTACTTC
NA	TRBJ2-1	NA	TRBV12-3/TRBV12-4	CASSLGYNEQFF	TGTGCCAGCAGTTTGGGGTACAATGAGCAGTTCTTC
NA	TRBJ1-3	NA	TRBV5-1	CASSLEGIRSGNTIYF	TGCGCCAGCAGCTTGGAGGGGATACGCTCTGGAAACACCATATATTTT
TRBD1	TRBJ1-1	NA	TRBV5-6	CASRRDRDWNTEAFF	TGTGCCAGCAGGCGGGACAGGGATTGGAACACTGAAGCTTTCTTT
TRBD2	TRBJ2-1	NA	TRBV19	CATLAGSSYNEQFF	TGTGCCACACTAGCGGGGAGCTCCTACAATGAGCAGTTCTTC
TRBD1	TRBJ1-4	NA	TRBV19	CASSTRTGGQEKLFF	TGTGCCAGTAGTACCCGGACAGGGGGACAGGAAAAACTGTTTTTT
NA	TRBJ2-7	few	TRBV7-2	CASSVGLALGYEQYF	TGTGCCAGCAGCGTGGGACTTGCATTGGGGTACGAGCAGTACTTC
NA	TRBJ2-7	NA	TRBV19	CASSPGSPSTYEQYF	TGTGCCAGTAGTCCCGGCTCACCCTCCACCTACGAGCAGTACTTC
NA	TRBJ1-1	NA	TRBV5-1	CASSFLDQNTEAFF	TGCGCCAGCAGCTTCCTAGACCAGAACACTGAAGCTTTCTTT
NA	TRBJ2-2	NA	TRBV20-1	CSATSTGELFF	TGCAGTGCAACATCGACCGGGGAGCTGTTTTTT
NA	TRBJ2-3	NA	TRBV12-5	CASGTGDTQYF	TGTGCTAGTGGCACGGGAGATACGCAGTATTTT
NA	TRBJ1-5	NA	TRBV27	CASSFRGQSTLQPQHF	TGTGCCAGCAGTTTTCGTGGACAGAGCACCCTACAGCCCCAGCATTTT
TRBD2	TRBJ2-1	NA	TRBV2	CASILRSGAGNEQFF	TGTGCCAGCATCCTACGGAGCGGAGCGGGGAATGAGCAGTTCTTC
TRBD1	TRBJ2-2	NA	TRBV27	CARIRDRVVLDAGELFF	TGTGCCAGGATCCGGGACAGGGTAGTGCTTGACGCCGGGGAGCTGTTTTTT
NA	TRBJ2-3	NA	TRBV18	CASSPPITDTQYF	TGTGCCAGCTCACCACCTATCACAGATACGCAGTATTTT
TRBD2	TRBJ2-1	NA	TRBV4-2	CASRDGTSAHNEQFF	TGTGCCAGCAGGGACGGGACTAGCGCACACAATGAGCAGTTCTTC
TRBD1	TRBJ1-1	NA	TRBV12-3/TRBV12-4	CASSRGQNTEAFF	TGTGCCAGCAGCAGGGGGCAGAACACTGAAGCTTTCTTT
NA	TRBJ2-3	NA	TRBV7-2	CASSPIRTDTQYF	TGTGCCAGCAGCCCGATTCGCACAGATACGCAGTATTTT
NA	TRBJ1-2	NA	TRBV19	CASLRERDYGYTF	TGTGCCAGTCTCAGGGAGCGGGACTATGGCTACACCTTC
NA	TRBJ2-7	NA	TRBV7-9	CASSLDSSRVGEQYF	TGTGCCAGCAGCTTAGACTCCTCCAGGGTGGGGGAGCAGTACTTC
TRBD1	TRBJ1-6	NA	TRBV7-9	CASSRMDRTGFSPLHF	TGTGCCAGCAGCCGAATGGACAGGACAGGGTTCTCACCCCTCCACTTT
NA	TRBJ2-6	NA	TRBV7-2	CASSQQTSGANVLTF	TGTGCCAGCAGCCAACAGACTTCCGGGGCCAACGTCCTGACTTTC
TRBD1	TRBJ1-1	NA	TRBV28	CASRHSDRWSEAFF	TGTGCCAGCAGGCACTCGGACAGGTGGTCTGAAGCTTTCTTT
NA	TRBJ1-3	NA	TRBV24-1	CARDTGTNLSGNTIYF	TGTGCCCGGGACACAGGGACCAACCTCTCTGGAAACACCATATATTTT
NA	TRBJ1-1	once	TRBV4-1	CASSQDLRAVNTEAFF	TGCGCCAGCAGCCAAGATCTGAGGGCGGTGAACACTGAAGCTTTCTTT
NA	TRBJ1-3	NA	TRBV28	CASTSIPSSGNTIYF	TGTGCCAGCACCTCAATACCGAGCTCTGGAAACACCATATATTTT
TRBD1	TRBJ2-1	NA	TRBV14	CASSQDALRTGDNEQFF	TGTGCCAGCAGCCAAGACGCCCTACGGACAGGGGACAATGAGCAGTTCTTC
TRBD2	TRBJ2-1	NA	TRBV27	CASSLQTSGADNEQFF	TGTGCCAGCAGTCTCCAGACTAGCGGAGCAGACAATGAGCAGTTCTTC
TRBD2	TRBJ2-3	NA	TRBV5-1	CASSLPSGANTDTQYF	TGCGCCAGCAGCTTGCCTAGCGGGGCAAACACAGATACGCAGTATTTT
NA	TRBJ2-3	NA	TRBV2	CASSKDSGTDNTDTQYF	TGTGCCAGCAGTAAGGATAGCGGCACCGATAACACAGATACGCAGTATTTT
NA	TRBJ1-2	NA	TRBV28	CASSFSLRDHYGYTF	TGTGCCAGCAGTTTCTCACTAAGGGATCACTATGGCTACACCTTC
NA	TRBJ2-3	NA	TRBV27	CASRVTDTQYF	TGTGCCAGCAGGGTCACAGATACGCAGTATTTT
TRBD1	TRBJ1-2	NA	TRBV4-3	CASSPTGGSYGYTF	TGCGCCAGCAGCCCCACAGGGGGCAGTTATGGCTACACCTTC
NA	TRBJ1-1	NA	TRBV29-1	CSVHEYTMNTEAFF	TGCAGCGTCCACGAGTACACTATGAACACTGAAGCTTTCTTT
NA	TRBJ2-1	NA	TRBV2	CASNFIGEQFF	TGTGCCAGCAATTTCATTGGTGAGCAGTTCTTC